The source of this TCR beta chain is a study of OX40 agonist ivuxolimab in advanced cancers. Study results and caveats: The study found that CD8+ T cells averaged more expanded clones than CD4+.

Using immunoSEQ multiplex PCR, the repertoire was profiled, and TCRdb retains in-frame clones only, with some absent. The data show some 48,000 clones, with 70% to 90% seen just once and 1.5% to 2% held by the top ten. Germline-derived CDR1 and CDR2 are SNHLY and FYNNEI. This CDR3 comprises 13 residues. V lost 4 bases and J 5 bases, leaving 9 bases between the germline ends. For this clone: Its antigen is not known.

Sequenced here: CD4+ or CD8+ T cells sorted from blood, sampled in a trial of the OX40 agonist ivuxolimab. This TCR was recovered from an adult with an advanced solid tumor such as melanoma, head and neck, liver or kidney cancer. V usage is TRBV2 and J usage is TRBJ1-5; no clear D gene. The CDR3 nucleotides are TGTGCCAGCAGTGGAGACGGTCATCAGCCCCAGCATTTT. Amino acids: CASSGDGHQPQHF.